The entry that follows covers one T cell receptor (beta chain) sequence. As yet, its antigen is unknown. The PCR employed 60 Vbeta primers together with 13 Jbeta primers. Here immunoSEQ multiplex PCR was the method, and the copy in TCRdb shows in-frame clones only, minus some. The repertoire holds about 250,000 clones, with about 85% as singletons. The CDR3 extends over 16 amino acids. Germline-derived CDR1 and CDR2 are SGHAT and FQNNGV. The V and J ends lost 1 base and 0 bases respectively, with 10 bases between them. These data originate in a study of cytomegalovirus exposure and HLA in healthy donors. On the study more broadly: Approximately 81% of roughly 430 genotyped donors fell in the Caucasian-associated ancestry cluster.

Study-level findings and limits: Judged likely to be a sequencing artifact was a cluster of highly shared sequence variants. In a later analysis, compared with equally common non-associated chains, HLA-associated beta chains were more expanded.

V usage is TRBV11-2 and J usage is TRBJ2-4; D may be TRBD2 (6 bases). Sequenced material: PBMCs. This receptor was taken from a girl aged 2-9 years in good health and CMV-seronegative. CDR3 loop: CASSLVGGIAKNIQYF. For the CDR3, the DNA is TGTGCCAGCAGCTTAGTAGGAGGGATAGCCAAAAACATTCAGTACTTC.